These T cell receptor beta chains were read from a single sample in a study of blood T cell repertoires in COVID-19. Clones were read by immunoSEQ multiplex PCR, and TCRdb kept only the in-frame ones, dropping some. In the table there are 350,000 or so clones, about 86% of which are singletons. The sample taken for sequencing was peripheral blood. All receptors come from a young man with active or convalescent COVID-19. Each CDR3 is given with its conserved first and last residue. Each record gives: V gene, clone size, D gene, J gene, CDR3 length, CDR3 protein, CDR3 DNA. D genes are given only for firm matches. Clone size is shown for a subset of rows, as once, few, many or a class of expanded clone.

>TRBV6-2/TRBV6-3|NA|TRBD2|TRBJ2-5|16
CASSYSSAGGRETQYF
TGTGCCAGCAGTTACTCCTCAGCGGGAGGTCGAGAGACCCAGTACTTC
>TRBV5-1|NA|TRBD1|TRBJ1-1|14
CASGSGTGVPEAFF
TGCGCCAGCGGTTCCGGGACAGGGGTGCCTGAAGCTTTCTTT
>TRBV9|NA|TRBD2|TRBJ2-5|14
CASSVDSGGETQYF
TGTGCCAGCAGCGTAGATTCGGGGGGGGAGACCCAGTACTTC
>TRBV30|few|TRBD2|TRBJ2-1|15
CAWSVTSGRYNEQFF
TGTGCCTGGAGTGTGACTAGCGGGAGGTACAATGAGCAGTTCTTC
>TRBV2|NA|NA|TRBJ2-7|14
CASSSQGKSYEQYF
TGTGCCAGCAGTTCACAGGGAAAGTCCTACGAGCAGTACTTC
>TRBV6-2/TRBV6-3|NA|NA|TRBJ2-2|16
CASSWSVAANTGELFF
TGTGCCAGCAGTTGGAGTGTAGCGGCCAACACCGGGGAGCTGTTTTTT
>TRBV20-1|once|TRBD1|TRBJ2-7|17
CSASTLGDRGLFHEQYF
TGCAGTGCTAGTACCCTTGGGGACAGGGGGCTTTTTCACGAGCAGTACTTC
>TRBV7-8|once|NA|TRBJ1-4|16
CASSSWDTSTNEKLFF
TGTGCCAGCAGCTCCTGGGACACTTCAACTAATGAAAAACTGTTTTTT
>TRBV5-1|few|NA|TRBJ1-5|16
CASSLDLLSGDQPQHF
TGCGCCAGCAGCTTGGATCTATTGTCGGGGGATCAGCCCCAGCATTTT
>TRBV11-2|NA|TRBD1|TRBJ2-7|15
CASSHRQGPPYEQYF
TGTGCCAGCAGCCATAGACAGGGTCCTCCCTACGAGCAGTACTTC
>TRBV10-3|NA|TRBD1|TRBJ1-6|17
CAISERTNRGVGSPLHF
TGTGCCATCAGTGAACGTACTAACAGGGGAGTTGGATCACCCCTCCACTTT
>TRBV9|once|NA|TRBJ1-6|13
CASRGASNSPLHF
TGTGCCAGCAGGGGGGCCTCCAATTCACCCCTCCACTTT
>TRBV29-1|NA|NA|TRBJ2-3|14
CSVFTGRGTDTQYF
TGCAGCGTTTTCACGGGCCGCGGGACAGATACGCAGTATTTT
>TRBV30|NA|TRBD2|TRBJ2-1|13
CAWSVGRANEQFF
TGTGCCTGGAGTGTCGGGAGGGCCAATGAGCAGTTCTTC
>TRBV3-1/TRBV3-2|NA|NA|TRBJ1-2|15
CASSQGRGRVYGYTF
TGTGCCAGCAGCCAAGGTAGGGGCCGAGTCTATGGCTACACCTTC
>TRBV3-1/TRBV3-2|NA|TRBD1|TRBJ1-1|15
CASSPEGQGDTEAFF
TGTGCCAGCAGCCCGGAGGGACAGGGAGACACTGAAGCTTTCTTT
>TRBV20-1|NA|NA|TRBJ2-1|11
CSASNYNEQFF
TGCAGTGCTAGCAATTACAATGAGCAGTTCTTC
>TRBV7-8|NA|TRBD1|TRBJ1-4|15
CASSRGGQVGEKLFF
TGTGCCAGCAGCCGAGGGGGACAGGTGGGGGAAAAACTGTTTTTT
>TRBV14|NA|NA|TRBJ1-4|13
CASSPLEGWKLFF
TGTGCCAGCAGCCCCTTGGAGGGTTGGAAACTGTTTTTT
>TRBV11-2|NA|TRBD2|TRBJ2-5|16
CASSFGTSGSLGTQYF
TGTGCCAGCAGCTTTGGGACTAGCGGGAGTTTAGGGACCCAGTACTTC
>TRBV10-3|NA|NA|TRBJ2-5|15
CAISEGKRVGETQYF
TGTGCCATCAGTGAGGGCAAGCGAGTCGGAGAGACCCAGTACTTC
>TRBV19|few|NA|TRBJ2-1|14
CASSIVLVRNEQFF
TGTGCCAGTAGTATCGTCCTGGTACGGAATGAGCAGTTCTTC
>TRBV5-1|NA|NA|TRBJ1-1|14
CASSLDGRSTEAFF
TGCGCCAGCAGCCTGGACGGCAGGTCCACTGAAGCTTTCTTT
>TRBV11-2|NA|NA|TRBJ1-2|13
CASSRTWDYGYTF
TGTGCCAGCAGCCGGACTTGGGATTATGGCTACACCTTC
>TRBV3-1/TRBV3-2|NA|TRBD2|TRBJ2-7|14
CASSPAGDRYEQYF
TGTGCCAGCAGCCCGGCGGGGGATCGGTACGAGCAGTACTTC
>TRBV4-3|NA|NA|TRBJ1-2|14
CASSQDRAGSGYTF
TGCGCCAGCAGCCAAGACAGGGCCGGATCTGGCTACACCTTC
>TRBV11-2|NA|TRBD1|TRBJ1-2|15
CASSSIRDRLGGYTF
TGTGCCAGCAGCTCCATTAGGGACAGGTTAGGAGGCTACACCTTC
>TRBV4-1|NA|NA|TRBJ2-1|14
CASSQRGGYNEQFF
TGCGCCAGCAGCCAAAGGGGAGGCTACAATGAGCAGTTCTTC
>TRBV3-1/TRBV3-2|NA|TRBD1|TRBJ1-2|15
CASSRNPGTDYGYTF
TGTGCCAGCAGCCGAAATCCCGGGACAGACTATGGCTACACCTTC
>TRBV21-1|many|NA|TRBJ1-5|14
CPHNRDRRNQPQHF
TGTCCTCATAACCGGGACAGAAGAAATCAGCCCCAGCATTTT
>TRBV19|NA|NA|TRBJ1-2|15
CASSIIDRFDYGYTF
TGTGCCAGTAGTATTATTGACAGGTTTGACTATGGCTACACCTTC
>TRBV5-8|NA|NA|TRBJ1-1|15
CASSFPGAGGTEAFF
TGTGCCAGCAGCTTCCCGGGAGCCGGCGGCACTGAAGCTTTCTTT
>TRBV6-5|NA|TRBD1|TRBJ2-7|15
CASSRLRDSTYEQYF
TGTGCCAGCAGCAGACTGAGGGACAGTACCTACGAGCAGTACTTC
>TRBV2|NA|TRBD1|TRBJ1-1|13
CASFGTGNTEAFF
TGTGCCAGCTTCGGGACAGGGAACACTGAAGCTTTCTTT
>TRBV3-1/TRBV3-2|NA|NA|TRBJ2-7|14
CASSQGLGLYGQYF
TGTGCCAGCAGCCAAGGGCTGGGACTTTATGGGCAGTACTTC
>TRBV28|once|NA|TRBJ1-5|13
CASSLGLDQPQHF
TGTGCCAGCAGTTTAGGCTTGGATCAGCCCCAGCATTTT
>TRBV27|NA|TRBD1|TRBJ1-2|15
CATAPGQGKRSGYTF
TGTGCCACCGCTCCGGGACAGGGAAAAAGGAGCGGCTACACCTTC
>TRBV7-2|NA|NA|TRBJ1-2|14
CASSPRIANYGYTF
TGTGCCAGCAGCCCCAGGATAGCTAACTATGGCTACACCTTC
>TRBV4-3|NA|TRBD2|TRBJ2-7|17
CASSQGVERGYTYEQYF
TGCGCCAGCAGCCAAGGTGTTGAGCGGGGGTACACCTACGAGCAGTACTTC
>TRBV6-2/TRBV6-3|NA|TRBD2|TRBJ2-3|17
CASSYSYYREATYTQYF
TGTGCCAGCAGTTACTCGTACTATCGGGAGGCCACGTATACGCAGTATTTT
>TRBV13|NA|NA|TRBJ1-2|13
CASNPGAGGGYTF
TGTGCCAGCAACCCCGGTGCGGGTGGTGGCTACACCTTC
>TRBV12-5|NA|NA|TRBJ1-1|11
CASGTWTEAFF
TGTGCTAGTGGCACCTGGACAGAAGCTTTCTTT